This T cell receptor (beta chain) was identified during a study of cytomegalovirus exposure and HLA in healthy donors. Broader study findings: While the bulk of TCR sequences proved rare, some public TCRs turned up in many donors.

Concerning this clone: The antigen remains unidentified.

Germline V gene lookup returns CDR1 MGHDK and CDR2 SYGVNS. Trimming cost V 1 base and J 6 bases, with 10 bases left between them. This CDR3 is built from 14 residues. PCR primers comprised 60 Vbeta and 13 Jbeta primers. Libraries were prepared by immunoSEQ multiplex PCR; TCRdb keeps only in-frame clonotypes and omits some of them. This sample yields under 250,000 clones, of which less than 80% are seen a single time; about 4.4% belongs to the top ten. The sample taken for sequencing was PBMCs. The TCR comes from a woman aged 30 to 39 in good health and CMV-seropositive. V gene TRBV25-1 combines with J gene TRBJ2-1, with D perhaps TRBD1 (6 bases). This chain's CDR3 is CASSEFGGFNEQFF. CDR3 nucleotide sequence: TGTGCCAGCAGTGAATTTGGGGGCTTCAATGAGCAGTTCTTC.